Sequencing of this T cell receptor (beta chain) was carried out in a study of T cell repertoires and Cas9 in healthy adults (dated by TCRdb to 2016 to 2018). With respect to the entire study: Within the CD4 and CD8 compartments, the researchers characterized SpCas9-reactive T cells in terms of multi-effector potency, cytotoxicity and lineage determination. The study looked at preexisting T cell immunity to the Streptococcus pyogenes Cas9 nuclease (SpCas9), which is used in CRISPR gene editing. Findings and caveats that apply to the study as a whole: Proliferation and function of SpCas9-reactive effector T cells were reported to be mitigated in vitro by SpCas9-reactive regulatory T cells.

Healthy humans served as the donors. About this clone itself: Its antigen is unknown. No base quality information exists; no much larger clone differs at one position.

The library was generated by the immunoSEQ multiplex PCR assay. TCRdb took over this immuneACCESS table, retaining in-frame rearrangements with V and J assigned. Such tables are incomplete; in checked studies, under half of the missing clones stem from an unresolved V gene, and the remainder is unexplained. The sample table records about 14,000 clones; roughly 89% of these occur just once. The top ten clonotypes cover around 1.5% of the sample. For CDR1 and CDR2, the germline V gene lists SGHRS and YFSETQ. From the cysteine through the phenylalanine, the CDR3 covers 13 amino acids. Only the CDR3 DNA is retained, 39 bases long and in frame from the first base. V is pared back by 4 bases and J by 7 bases, with 12 bases lying between the germline termini.

Recombination joined TRBV5-1 with TRBJ2-1; TRBD2 might be the D gene, on 6 matching bases. The clonotype comes from a human donor in good health. Sequencing was done on a sample of Tregs (CD4+, CD25+, CD127-, CD137-, CD154-) from PBMCs; culture status not recorded. The CDR3 sequence is CASSHGGVNEQFF. In nucleotides, the sequence is TGCGCCAGCAGCCATGGAGGGGTAAATGAGCAGTTCTTC.